Listed below are T cell receptor beta chains from one sample, sequenced in a study of cytomegalovirus exposure and HLA in healthy donors. Only in-frame clones appear in the TCRdb table, and some are missing; sequencing was by immunoSEQ multiplex PCR. The sample consists of 100,000 to 150,000 clones, approximately 78% of them appearing once. Sequencing input: PBMCs. The receptor source for this set is a woman aged 45-65 years in good health and CMV-seropositive. CDR3s include the opening cysteine and the closing phenylalanine or tryptophan. D genes are given only for firm matches. Clone size appears in some rows only: once, few, many, or a class for an expanded clone.

d_call,j_call,v_call,clone_size,cdr3_nt,cdr3_aa
NA,TRBJ1-1,TRBV5-5,NA,TGTGCCAGCAGACCCGGAGAGATCCCGGAAGCTTTCTTT,CASRPGEIPEAFF
TRBD2,TRBJ2-1,TRBV13,NA,TGTGCCAGCAGCTCCAGACTAGCGGGAGGGCCTGATGAGCAGTTCTTC,CASSSRLAGGPDEQFF
TRBD1,TRBJ2-5,TRBV2,NA,TGTGCCAGCAGTGAAGGCTATGGACAGGGGGAGGAGACCCAGTACTTC,CASSEGYGQGEETQYF
NA,TRBJ1-2,TRBV29-1,few,TGCAGCGCCCGGAAGAGGCGGGGGACCCTTAACTATGGCTACACCTTC,CSARKRRGTLNYGYTF
NA,TRBJ2-1,TRBV4-3,few,TGCGCCAGCAGCCAAGATAGGGGCCGGTACAATGAGCAGTTCTTC,CASSQDRGRYNEQFF
TRBD1,TRBJ1-1,TRBV7-3,once,TGTGCCAGCAGCTTGCATCCGGTCCGGGACAGCTACACTGAAGCTTTCTTT,CASSLHPVRDSYTEAFF
TRBD2,TRBJ2-7,TRBV11-1,NA,TGTGCCAGCAGCGGAGGACTAGCGGGAGTCTACGAGCAGTACTTC,CASSGGLAGVYEQYF
TRBD2,TRBJ2-1,TRBV28,once,TGTGCCAGCAGTTTAGATCGGCTAGCGGGAATTTACAATGAGCAGTTCTTC,CASSLDRLAGIYNEQFF
TRBD1,TRBJ2-1,TRBV9,once,TGTGCCAGCAGCCCTGGACAGGCCAATGAGCAGTTCTTC,CASSPGQANEQFF
TRBD1,TRBJ2-7,TRBV15,NA,TGTGCCACCAGCAGAGATTCCCCCTCTTCCGGGACAGGGATCTACGGGCAGTACTTC,CATSRDSPSSGTGIYGQYF
NA,TRBJ1-1,TRBV28,NA,TGTGCCAGCAGTTTTCCCATGAACACTGAAGCTTTCTTT,CASSFPMNTEAFF
NA,TRBJ2-1,TRBV28,NA,TGTGCCAGCAGTTTAGTTGCTTGGCGGCTAAGCTACAATGAGCAGTTCTTC,CASSLVAWRLSYNEQFF
TRBD1,TRBJ1-2,TRBV6-1,NA,TGTGCCAGCAGTGAATCGGGGTCAGGGGGATATGGCTACACCTTC,CASSESGSGGYGYTF
TRBD2,TRBJ2-1,TRBV23-1,once,TGCGCCAGCAGTCAAAAGGAGGCTAGCGGCCTTTACAATGAGCAGTTCTTC,CASSQKEASGLYNEQFF
TRBD1,TRBJ1-6,TRBV4-3,NA,TGCGCCAGCAGCCAAGATCCCGGGACAGGGGATAATTCACCCCTCCACTTT,CASSQDPGTGDNSPLHF
NA,TRBJ2-1,TRBV21-1,NA,TGTGCCAGCAGCAAAGCCGGACTAGTCTACAATGAGCAGTTCTTC,CASSKAGLVYNEQFF
NA,TRBJ1-1,TRBV4-1,once,TGCGCCAGCAGCCAGACCGACAGGCAGAACACTGAAGCTTTCTTT,CASSQTDRQNTEAFF
NA,TRBJ1-6,TRBV5-1,NA,TGCGCCAGCAGCACAGGGTATAATTCACCCCTCCACTTT,CASSTGYNSPLHF
NA,TRBJ2-7,TRBV15,NA,TGTGCCACCAGCCCCCGACACACAAGCTCCTACGAGCAGTACTTC,CATSPRHTSSYEQYF
NA,TRBJ2-7,TRBV6-6,NA,TGTGCCAGCAGTTACTCGGGGACTCTCCTAGGTTTGGGGCAGTACTTC,CASSYSGTLLGLGQYF
NA,TRBJ2-7,TRBV6-4,NA,TGTGCCAGCAGTGACTCACCCCCGTTACAGGGCCCAACGCCCTACGAGCAGTACTTC,CASSDSPPLQGPTPYEQYF
NA,TRBJ1-1,TRBV9,NA,TGTGCCAGCAGCCCCCGGGTCGCAGTGAACACTGAAGCTTTCTTT,CASSPRVAVNTEAFF
TRBD1,TRBJ1-1,TRBV14,NA,TGTGCCAGCAGTTCATTCTCACAGGGGGTCGGTGAAGCTTTCTTT,CASSSFSQGVGEAFF
TRBD2,TRBJ2-5,TRBV9,NA,TGTGCCAGCAGCCCGGGACTAGCGGAAGAGACCCAGTACTTC,CASSPGLAEETQYF
TRBD1,TRBJ1-5,TRBV29-1,NA,TGCAGCGTAGGGGACAGAGATCAGCCCCAGCATTTT,CSVGDRDQPQHF
NA,TRBJ2-7,TRBV28,NA,TGTGCCAGCAGTCCCCCCATAGTAGCGGAAGGTTCCTACGAGCAGTACTTC,CASSPPIVAEGSYEQYF
NA,TRBJ1-2,TRBV9,NA,TGTGCCAGCAGCGTAGACGGGAACTATGGCTACACCTTC,CASSVDGNYGYTF
NA,TRBJ1-5,TRBV6-1,NA,TGTGCCAGCAGTGTGCCAGGGGTACATCAGCCCCAGCATTTT,CASSVPGVHQPQHF
NA,TRBJ1-1,TRBV29-1,NA,TGCAGCGGAGAGGAGAACACTGAAGCTTTCTTT,CSGEENTEAFF
TRBD2,TRBJ2-1,TRBV6-1,NA,TGTGCCAGCAGCTCCCGCGGGGGGGGGAATGAGCAGTTCTTC,CASSSRGGGNEQFF
TRBD1,TRBJ1-1,TRBV4-2,NA,TGTGCCAGCAGCCAAGTACAGGGGGCGCAGAGGAACACTGAAGCTTTCTTT,CASSQVQGAQRNTEAFF
TRBD1,TRBJ2-7,TRBV6-1,NA,TGTGCCAGCTGGGGGACAGAGGCACCCTACGAGCAGTACTTC,CASWGTEAPYEQYF
NA,TRBJ1-1,TRBV30,once,TGTGCCTGGAGTCGGGGGGACACTGAAGCTTTCTTT,CAWSRGDTEAFF
NA,TRBJ1-4,TRBV10-3,once,TGTGCCATCAGGGAAGGGAGGAGTGAAAAACTGTTTTTT,CAIREGRSEKLFF
NA,TRBJ2-5,TRBV5-1,NA,TGCGCCAGCAGCCTCTTAGGGGCTAGCCAAGAGACCCAGTACTTC,CASSLLGASQETQYF
NA,TRBJ1-3,TRBV5-1,NA,TGCGCCAGCAGCTTGACTGTTGACAGGACCGGAAACACCATATATTTT,CASSLTVDRTGNTIYF
TRBD1,TRBJ2-3,TRBV7-9,NA,TGTGCCAGCAGCTTGGGACAGGGTGGAGATACGCAGTATTTT,CASSLGQGGDTQYF
NA,TRBJ2-3,TRBV6-1,NA,TGTGCCAGCAGTCGAGCAGGGGAGTGGTCAGATACGCAGTATTTT,CASSRAGEWSDTQYF
TRBD1,TRBJ1-1,TRBV28,NA,TGTGCCAGCACCTTTTGGACAGGGGAACAGACTGAAGCTTTCTTT,CASTFWTGEQTEAFF
NA,TRBJ2-7,TRBV28,NA,TGTGCCAGCAGTCCCGCCCCCGGGGCCTACGAGCAGTACTTC,CASSPAPGAYEQYF
NA,TRBJ2-3,TRBV4-1,NA,TGCGCCAGCAGCCAAGTTGTACGGGAGCGGGCAGATACGCAGTATTTT,CASSQVVRERADTQYF
TRBD2,TRBJ2-1,TRBV13,NA,TGTGCCAGCAGCTTCTACTTAGCGGGAGCATACAATGAGCAGTTCTTC,CASSFYLAGAYNEQFF
TRBD1,TRBJ1-1,TRBV19,NA,TGTGCCAGTAGTATTATTGCCTGGGGACAGGGAGTCGAAGCTTTCTTT,CASSIIAWGQGVEAFF
TRBD2,TRBJ2-3,TRBV5-1,NA,TGCGCCAGCAGCCCGGGACTAGTCCAAACTACCACAGATACGCAGTATTTT,CASSPGLVQTTTDTQYF
NA,TRBJ2-1,TRBV11-2,NA,TGTGCCAGCAGCTTTCGTAGCGGCAACAATGAGCAGTTCTTC,CASSFRSGNNEQFF
TRBD2,TRBJ2-5,TRBV2,few,TGTGCCAGCAGTGAAGGAAGCGGGGGTCCGGAGACCCAGTACTTC,CASSEGSGGPETQYF
NA,TRBJ1-1,TRBV7-9,once,TGTGCCAGCAGCCCTGGGGGCTCCCCCCTGAACACTGAAGCTTTCTTT,CASSPGGSPLNTEAFF
TRBD1,TRBJ2-3,TRBV6-5,NA,TGTGCCAGCAGTTTCGACAGGGGCGTAGATACGCAGTATTTT,CASSFDRGVDTQYF
TRBD1,TRBJ2-2,TRBV5-6,NA,TGTGCCAGCAGCCCGACAGGGGGCTCCACCGGGGAGCTGTTTTTT,CASSPTGGSTGELFF